The sequence of this T cell receptor (beta chain) was determined in a study of blood T cell repertoires in COVID-19. Overall study: Donors in the United States, Italy and Spain gave samples during acute or convalescent COVID-19.

The CDR3 contains 14 residues. Germline CDR1 is MNHEY and CDR2 is SVGAGI. Trimming removed 7 bases from V and 2 bases from J, with 15 bases in between. Two negative PCRs, clearance, or symptom resolution had been documented for recovered Cohort 3 donors. Profiled with immunoSEQ multiplex PCR; TCRdb holds only in-frame clones, not every one. The sample shows around 380,000 clones, approximately 87% of them seen only once. The rearrangement joins TRBV6-5 to TRBJ2-7; D possibly corresponds to TRBD2 (5 bases). This TCR was sampled from a man aged 30-40 years who had recovered from COVID-19. The sample consisted of PBMCs or T cells enriched from blood (not recorded which). CDR3 nucleotides: TGTGCCAGCAATTCCCCGGGAAGAGCCTACGAGCAGTACTTC. Translating gives CASNSPGRAYEQYF.